Listed here are 25 T cell receptor beta chains from one sample, sequenced in a study of CD8 T cells in Susac syndrome (dated by TCRdb to about 2019). The library came from the immunoSEQ multiplex PCR assay. RNA was extracted with the RNeasy kit and roughly 0.45 to 1 ug was reverse transcribed using random hexamers. The raw public data were reprocessed by TCRdb itself: fastp quality trimming at Q25, MiXCR clonotype calling, in-frame beta chains only. One record per CDR3 amino acid sequence lists the most common genes and DNA. Here the sample has approximately 94,000 distinct CDR3 sequences; about 96% occur a single time. The ten largest make up 0.3% of the sample. Sample: CD8+ T cells from PBMCs. The source is a human donor with Susac syndrome.

The J gene is TRBJ2-1, the V gene TRBV12-3 or TRBV12-4; 7 bases agree with TRBD2. V was clipped by 8 bases and J by 8 bases; unmatched bases: 12. CDR3 length: 14 amino acids. The CDR3 DNA reads as TGTGCCAGCGCATTCCGGGACTACCGACATGAGCAGTTCTTC. Protein: CASAFRDYRHEQFF.

This chain links TRBV6-2 or TRBV6-3 with TRBJ2-3; TRBD2 matches 9 bases. The J segment lost 0 bases and the V segment lost 7 bases, leaving 5 bases of the junction unmatched. Per the germline V gene, CDR1 is MNHEY and CDR2 is SVGEGT. The CDR3 contains 15 residues. For the CDR3, the DNA is TGTGCCAGCAAACTCCTAGCGGGGAGCACAGATACGCAGTATTTT. Amino acid sequence: CASKLLAGSTDTQYF.

The chain carries TRBV29-1 and TRBJ2-1; a possible D gene is TRBD2 (5 bases). There are 15 residues in the CDR3. Germline values: CDR1 SQVTM, CDR2 ANQGSEA. Trimming took 6 bases from V and 4 from J, leaving 19 bases between them. The CDR3 spells CSVRTEPEGYNEQFF. DNA for the CDR3: TGCAGCGTGAGAACGGAGCCAGAGGGATACAATGAGCAGTTCTTC.

The chain recombines TRBV28 with TRBJ2-7, with 9 bases fitting TRBD1. The V gene's germline CDR1 is MDHEN and CDR2 SYDVKM. V shed 5 bases and J 4 bases; nucleotides not matched to a gene: 3. The CDR3 has 13 residues. The CDR3: CASSGQGRYEQYF. The CDR3 nucleotides are TGTGCCAGCAGTGGACAGGGGCGATACGAGCAGTACTTC.

Notes on this clonotype: The junction departs from the called germline gene at one end, perhaps through a read error. DNA of the CDR3: TGTGCGAGCAATGGTGGCTATGGCTACACCTTC. Its translation is CASNGGYGYTF. V gene TRBV7-9 combines with J gene TRBJ1-2; D unclear. There are 11 residues in the CDR3. The germline CDR1 and CDR2 sequences are SEHNR and FQNEAQ (reference sequence).

The CDR3 loop reads CSARDRDRGPEAFF. CDR3 nucleotides: TGCAGTGCTAGGGACCGGGACAGGGGCCCTGAAGCTTTCTTT. This chain links TRBV20-1 with TRBJ1-1, with 10 bases that match TRBD1. V was clipped by 3 bases and J by 6 bases; unmatched bases: 7. This CDR3 has 14 amino acids. The germline V gene encodes CDR1 DFQATT and CDR2 SNEGSKA (reference sequence).

This chain connects TRBV10-2 to TRBJ2-3; 7 nucleotides align to TRBD2. The CDR3 spans 15 residues. Germline values: CDR1 WSHSY, CDR2 SAAADI. Germline trimming cut 2 bases from V and 0 bases from J; bases unmatched to any gene: 2. The DNA of the CDR3 is TGCGCCAGCAGTGAGCGGGAGGCTAGCACAGATACGCAGTATTTT. Translation: CASSEREASTDTQYF.

The chain uses TRBV19 and TRBJ2-7; TRBD2 is a possible D gene (6 bases). The CDR3 extends over 14 amino acids. Germline V lookup: CDR1 LNHDA, CDR2 SQIVND (reference sequence). With 1 base removed from V and 3 bases from J, the gap between germline ends came to 10 bases. The CDR3 sequence: CASSIAGAGYEQYF. In nucleotides, the CDR3 is TGTGCCAGTAGTATAGCGGGAGCGGGCTACGAGCAGTACTTC.

This rearrangement joins TRBV27 to TRBJ2-5; D ambiguous. This CDR3 spans 11 amino acids. V lost 3 bases to trimming and J lost 7 bases, with 6 bases between them. CDR1 is MNHEY and CDR2 is SMNVEV in the germline V gene (reference sequence). Here the CDR3 reads CASSFPRTQYF. As DNA, the CDR3 is TGTGCCAGCAGTTTCCCTCGGACCCAGTACTTC.

V and J are TRBV14 and TRBJ1-1; D uncertain. Between the trimmed V and J ends, which lost 0 bases and 8 bases, there was a span of 4 bases. This CDR3 contains 11 residues. The germline CDR1 and CDR2 sequences are SGHDN and FVKESK. This chain's CDR3 is CASSQDYEAFF. The CDR3 DNA sequence: TGTGCCAGCAGCCAAGACTACGAAGCTTTCTTT.

V gene TRBV29-1 combines with J gene TRBJ2-6; D gene uncertain. V was pared by 5 bases and J by 5 bases, with 7 bases between. Germline lookup yields CDR1 SQVTM and CDR2 ANQGSEA. The CDR3 spans 12 residues. Written as DNA, the CDR3 is TGCAGCGTTCCGGGCAGGGCCAACGTCCTGACTTTC. Encoded protein: CSVPGRANVLTF.

This rearrangement joins TRBV2 to TRBJ1-5, with D tentatively TRBD1 (5 bases). Trimming cost V 6 bases and J 0 bases, with 12 bases left between them. CDR1 is SNHLY, CDR2 FYNNEI, per germline. The CDR3 is 15 residues long. Here the CDR3 reads CASSRGADSNQPQHF. The CDR3 DNA is TGTGCCAGCAGCCGAGGGGCGGATAGCAATCAGCCCCAGCATTTT. The variable domain in full, with the rest retrieved from reference TRBV2 and TRBJ1-5, is EPEVTQTPSHQVTQMGQEVILRCVPISNHLYFYWYRQILGQKVEFLVSFYNNEISEKSEIFDDQFSVERPDGSNFTLKIRSTKLEDSAMYFCASSRGADSNQPQHFGDGTRLSIL.

This sequence joins TRBV13 and TRBJ2-1; 8 positions agree with TRBD2. The CDR3 is 16 amino acids. Unmatched junction bases numbered 9, after V lost 5 bases and J lost 3 bases. CDR1 is PRHDT and CDR2 is FYEKMQ in the germline V gene (reference sequence). The CDR3 sequence: CASSPSEREYYNEQFF. The CDR3 DNA is TGTGCCAGCAGCCCCTCTGAGCGGGAGTACTACAATGAGCAGTTCTTC. The variable domain in full, with the rest retrieved from reference TRBV13 and TRBJ2-1, is AAGVIQSPRHLIKEKRETATLKCYPIPRHDTVYWYQQGPGQDPQFLISFYEKMQSDKGSIPDRFSAQQFSDYHSELNMSSLELGDSALYFCASSPSEREYYNEQFFGPGTRLTVL.

This clonotype was seen a single time. The genes are TRBV5-6 and TRBJ2-5, with D tentatively TRBD2 (5 bases). This CDR3 has 13 amino acids. Germline lookup yields CDR1 SGHDT and CDR2 YYEEEE. Between the trimmed V and J ends, which lost 2 bases and 5 bases, there was a span of 10 bases. The chain's CDR3 is CASSFTTGETQYF. CDR3 DNA: TGTGCCAGCAGCTTTACTACGGGGGAGACCCAGTACTTC.

This clonotype was observed a single time. As DNA, the CDR3 is TGTGCCAGCAGCGTAGGTGACGACGGCATTCAGTACTTC. It translates to CASSVGDDGIQYF. The chain uses TRBV9 and TRBJ2-4; no clear D gene. This CDR3 has 13 amino acids. Trimming cost V 0 bases and J 9 bases, with 10 bases left between them. Germline V CDR1 and CDR2: SGDLS, YYNGEE.

This rearrangement joins TRBV18 to TRBJ2-1; 13 nucleotides line up with TRBD2. The CDR3 has 15 residues. CDR1 is KGHSH and CDR2 is LQKENI in the germline V gene. Losses at the gene ends were 0 bases for V and 7 bases for J; bases not matched to a gene: 0. The CDR3 DNA follows: TGTGCCAGCTCACCACCGACTAGCGGGGGGAATGAGCAGTTCTTC. Translation gives CASSPPTSGGNEQFF.

J is TRBJ2-3 and V is TRBV6-5; TRBD1 aligns across 8 bases. With 6 bases clipped from V and 2 bases from J, the junction kept 7 bases outside the gene matches. This CDR3 region has 15 residues. Germline assignment: CDR1 MNHEY and CDR2 SVGAGI. The CDR3 coding sequence is TGTGCCAGCAGACCGGACAGGGTGGTCACAGATACGCAGTATTTT. Translation: CASRPDRVVTDTQYF.

The V and J genes are TRBV29-1 and TRBJ1-2, with 7 bases identical to TRBD1. Germline V CDR1 and CDR2: SQVTM, ANQGSEA. V gave up 6 bases and J gave up 7 bases; unmatched junction bases: 5. This CDR3 is built from 11 residues. The CDR3 DNA sequence: TGCAGCGTCATTGACAGGGTTGGCTACACCTTC. Amino acids: CSVIDRVGYTF.

This chain uses TRBV12-3 or TRBV12-4 with TRBJ2-7, with 9 bases that match TRBD1. This CDR3 is built from 14 residues. V lost 8 bases to trimming and J lost 2 bases; unmatched junction nucleotides: 7. As DNA, the CDR3 is TGTGCCAGCCGCCACAGGGGGCGCGCCTACGAGCAGTACTTC. It codes for CASRHRGRAYEQYF.

This rearrangement joins TRBV29-1 to TRBJ1-5; D unclear. The CDR3 consists of 14 residues. Germline CDR1 SQVTM, CDR2 ANQGSEA. Trimming shortened V by 4 bases and J by 0 bases, and 10 bases separated the two germline ends. The CDR3 is CSVAEGLSNQPQHF. The DNA for the CDR3 is TGCAGCGTTGCGGAGGGCCTTAGCAATCAGCCCCAGCATTTT.

This chain joins TRBV29-1 and TRBJ2-2; no clear D gene. V lost 4 bases, J lost 2 bases, and 5 bases lay in between. Per the germline V gene, CDR1 is SQVTM and CDR2 is ANQGSEA. The CDR3 extends over 12 amino acids. The CDR3 DNA reads as TGCAGCGTTGGAGATAACACCGGGGAGCTGTTTTTT. This sequence encodes CSVGDNTGELFF.

This clonotype was observed once. The chain has TRBV20-1 and TRBJ2-1, with 11 positions matching TRBD2. The germline gives CDR1 DFQATT, CDR2 SNEGSKA (reference sequence). After removal of 3 bases from V and 8 bases from J, the junction contained 12 bases not matched to a gene. The CDR3 covers 16 residues. The CDR3 protein is CSASVSGRGRGDEQFF. Here the CDR3 DNA reads TGCAGTGCTAGCGTTAGCGGGAGGGGGAGGGGCGATGAGCAGTTCTTC.

The genes are TRBV29-1 and TRBJ2-3, with D possibly TRBD1 on 5 matching bases. The germline V gene encodes CDR1 SQVTM and CDR2 ANQGSEA. Trimming removed 6 bases at V and 1 base at J, with 17 bases between. The CDR3 extends over 15 amino acids. The CDR3 nucleotides read TGCAGCGTCCTAAGGGGATTAGGAGGCACAGATACGCAGTATTTT. This encodes CSVLRGLGGTDTQYF.

This chain connects TRBV29-1 to TRBJ2-5; 9 bases line up with TRBD1. Losses at the gene ends were 7 bases for V and 5 bases for J; bases not matched to a gene: 8. This CDR3 is 13 amino acids long. Looked up from germline, CDR1 is SQVTM and CDR2 is ANQGSEA. The CDR3: CSASQGTGETQYF. CDR3 nucleotide sequence: TGCAGCGCATCCCAAGGGACAGGGGAGACCCAGTACTTC.

The J gene is TRBJ2-7, the V gene TRBV25-1; the D call may be TRBD1 or TRBD2 (5 bases each). The ends were cut back, 5 bases at V and 3 bases at J, with 14 bases in the middle. This CDR3 has 14 amino acids. The germline CDR1 and CDR2 sequences are MGHDK and SYGVNS. CDR3 in DNA: TGTGCCAGCAGTTATGGGGGATCCTTCTACGAGCAGTACTTC. Translating it yields CASSYGGSFYEQYF.